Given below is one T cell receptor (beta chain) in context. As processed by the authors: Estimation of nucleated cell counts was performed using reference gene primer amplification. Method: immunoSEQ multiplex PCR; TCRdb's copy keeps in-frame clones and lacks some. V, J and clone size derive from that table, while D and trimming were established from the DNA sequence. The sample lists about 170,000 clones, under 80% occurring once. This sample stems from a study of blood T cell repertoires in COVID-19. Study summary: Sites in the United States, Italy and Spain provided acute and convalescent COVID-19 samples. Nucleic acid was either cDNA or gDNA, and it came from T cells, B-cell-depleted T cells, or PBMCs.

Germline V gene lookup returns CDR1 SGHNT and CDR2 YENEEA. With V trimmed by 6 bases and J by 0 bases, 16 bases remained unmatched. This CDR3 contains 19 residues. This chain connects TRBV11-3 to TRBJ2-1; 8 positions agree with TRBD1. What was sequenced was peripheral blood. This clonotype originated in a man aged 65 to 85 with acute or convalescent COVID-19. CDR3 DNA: TGTGCCAGCAGACCCCGACAGGGGTCCGCACGGGGCTCCTACAATGAGCAGTTCTTC. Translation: CASRPRQGSARGSYNEQFF.